This T cell receptor (beta chain) emerged from a study of shared clonotypes between healthy human individuals. Whole-study results and caveats: Collection of samples was limited to blood; tissue repertoires likely differ. A reduction in generation probabilities was seen for non-shared clonotypes relative to those shared by all four donors. The expectation was that sequencing depth would affect clonotype sharing among donors.

About this clone itself: What it binds is unknown.

It was 150 to 250 ng DNA, approximately 28,000 T cell genomes, that sorted-subset replicate PCRs used. TCRdb's table, derived via immunoSEQ multiplex PCR, lists solely in-frame clones and lacks some. The data show under 200,000 clones, over 85% seen once. This CDR3 comprises 13 residues. Germline CDR1 GTSNPN, CDR2 SVGIG (reference sequence). The V end lost 7 bases, the J end lost 4 bases, and 16 bases lay between the germline ends. The receptor was isolated from a woman aged 30 to 39 in good health. Sequenced: naive CD4+ T cells sorted from blood. Subset defined: CD45RA+ positively selected. The rearrangement joins TRBV30 to TRBJ1-2; no clear D gene. The chain's CDR3 is CASTERSSYGYTF. CDR3 nucleotide sequence: TGTGCCTCCACAGAAAGAAGCAGCTATGGCTACACCTTC.